This T cell receptor beta chain stems from a study of OX40 agonist ivuxolimab in advanced cancers. Study in general: One hepatocellular carcinoma and a couple of cutaneous melanoma patients partially responded.

Profiling relied on immunoSEQ multiplex PCR, and the TCRdb table lists in-frame clones only, not all of them. Among 50,000 to 70,000 clones listed, over 90% were seen once. The CDR3 is 13 amino acids. Trimming cost V 2 bases and J 7 bases; bases outside gene matches: 5. Germline V gene lookup returns CDR1 SEHNR and CDR2 FQNEAQ (reference sequence). Sample: CD4+ or CD8+ T cells sorted from blood, taken in a trial of the OX40 agonist ivuxolimab. The chain carries TRBV7-9 and TRBJ2-7; 7 bases are a match to TRBD2. The receptor was isolated from an adult with an advanced solid tumor such as melanoma, head and neck, liver or kidney cancer. The CDR3 bases are TGTGCCAGCAGCTTATGGAGCGGGATAGAGCAGTACTTC. Its translation: CASSLWSGIEQYF.